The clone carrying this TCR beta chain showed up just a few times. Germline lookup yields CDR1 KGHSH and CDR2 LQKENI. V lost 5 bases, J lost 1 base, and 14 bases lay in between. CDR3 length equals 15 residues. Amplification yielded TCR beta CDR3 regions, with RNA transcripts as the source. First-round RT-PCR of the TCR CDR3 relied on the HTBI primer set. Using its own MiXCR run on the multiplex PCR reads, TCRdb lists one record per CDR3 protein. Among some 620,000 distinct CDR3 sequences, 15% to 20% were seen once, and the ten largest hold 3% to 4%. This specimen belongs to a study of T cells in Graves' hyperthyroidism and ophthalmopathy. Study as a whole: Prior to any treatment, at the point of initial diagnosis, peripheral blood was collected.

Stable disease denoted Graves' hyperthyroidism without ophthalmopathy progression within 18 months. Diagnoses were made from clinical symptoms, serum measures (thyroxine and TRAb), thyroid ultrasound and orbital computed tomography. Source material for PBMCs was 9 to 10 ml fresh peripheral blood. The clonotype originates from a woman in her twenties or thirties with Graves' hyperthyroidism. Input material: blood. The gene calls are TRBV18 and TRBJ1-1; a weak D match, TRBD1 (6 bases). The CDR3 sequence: CASSFDRRGNTEAFF. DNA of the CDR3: TGTGCCAGCTCATTCGACAGGCGGGGGAACACTGAAGCTTTCTTT.